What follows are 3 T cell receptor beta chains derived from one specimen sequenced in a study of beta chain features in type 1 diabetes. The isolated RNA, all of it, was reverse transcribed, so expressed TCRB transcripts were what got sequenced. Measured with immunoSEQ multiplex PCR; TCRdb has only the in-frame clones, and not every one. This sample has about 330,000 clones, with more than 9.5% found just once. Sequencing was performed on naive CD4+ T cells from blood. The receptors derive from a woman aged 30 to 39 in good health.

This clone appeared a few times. CDR3 sequence reads: CASSGQGVVNGDEQYF. The CDR3 nucleotides are TGTGCCAGCAGTGGGCAGGGGGTGGTGAACGGTGACGAGCAGTACTTC. This chain connects TRBV2 to TRBJ2-7; the match to TRBD1 covers 7 bases. Germline CDR1 reads SNHLY; CDR2 reads FYNNEI. The CDR3 covers 16 residues. J gave up 5 bases and V 4 bases, and 14 bases lay outside the gene matches.

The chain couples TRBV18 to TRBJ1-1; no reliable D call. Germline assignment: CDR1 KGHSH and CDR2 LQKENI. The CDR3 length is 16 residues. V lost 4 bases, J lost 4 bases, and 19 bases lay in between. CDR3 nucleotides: TGTGCCAGCTCACTCGCCCCTGACAACAGCGGCACTGAAGCTTTCTTT. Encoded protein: CASSLAPDNSGTEAFF.

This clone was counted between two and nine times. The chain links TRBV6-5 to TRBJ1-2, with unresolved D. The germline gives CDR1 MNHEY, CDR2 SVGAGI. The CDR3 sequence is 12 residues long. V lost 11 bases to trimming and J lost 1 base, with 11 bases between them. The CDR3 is CAVRRINYGYTF. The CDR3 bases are TGTGCCGTTAGGCGGATTAACTATGGCTACACCTTC.